The source of this T cell receptor (beta chain) is a study of cytomegalovirus exposure and HLA in healthy donors. The PCR ran on 60 Vbeta and 13 Jbeta primers. Produced via immunoSEQ multiplex PCR; TCRdb's table is partial and in-frame only. The repertoire consists of some 120,000 clones, with less than 80% occurring once and the leading ten covering about 1.8%. These donors counted as nominally healthy when sampled, but unrecorded immune exposures were likely. Regarding the study as a whole: According to the study, around 150 TCR beta chains were cytomegalovirus-associated.

Germline V lookup: CDR1 SGHRS, CDR2 YFSETQ. The V end lost 4 bases, the J end lost 1 base, and 11 bases lay between the germline ends. The CDR3 extends over 15 amino acids. As to this clone: Its antigen is as yet unknown.

This sequence was found in a man aged 50 to 59 in good health and CMV-seronegative. The chain links TRBV5-1 to TRBJ1-4; D not certain. Specimen: PBMCs. Here the CDR3 DNA reads TGCGCCAGCAGCGGGTACAGTGGAACTAATGAAAAACTGTTTTTT. Translated: CASSGYSGTNEKLFF.